This T cell receptor beta chain was identified in a study of early T cells in non-severe SARS-CoV-2 infection. About the research overall: Bulk RNA from unsorted whole blood was sequenced; chains were unpaired. Study conclusions and caveats: Sequences matched to VDJdb favored anti-spike CD8 responses, while private and CD4 specificities were missed.

cDNA molecules, individually, were tagged with unique molecular identifiers. MiXCR was run by TCRdb on the 5' RACE reads, yielding one entry per CDR3 protein. In the table there are about 52,000 distinct CDR3 sequences, approximately 10% of which are singletons. This clonotype was observed many times. Its antigen is still unknown. Sequenced sample: whole blood. This clonotype was sampled from an adult who was a healthcare worker with PCR-confirmed SARS-CoV-2 infection or an uninfected control (not recorded which).

The CDR3 coding sequence is TGTGCCTGGAGTCCTACTAGGGGCACAGATACGCAGTATTTT. This codes for CAWSPTRGTDTQYF. The V and J genes are TRBV30 and TRBJ2-3; possible D gene TRBD2, 5 bases. The CDR3 covers 14 residues. Trimming shortened V by 2 bases and J by 1 base, and 10 bases separated the two germline ends. Germline V lookup: CDR1 GTSNPN, CDR2 SVGIG (reference sequence).